This is a list of T cell receptor beta chains from one sample in a study of cytotoxic CD8 clonotypes in ibrutinib-treated CLL. Sequencing used immunoSEQ multiplex PCR; TCRdb keeps in-frame clones, though not all of them. This table has under 45,000 clones, 55% to 80% appearing once. Material: PBMCs, obtained at disease progression, from a patient treated with ibrutinib. Source of these receptors: a human donor with chronic lymphocytic leukemia. The CDR3 runs from the conserved cysteine through the conserved F or W. The D gene is left open where the match is weak. A clone size is listed for some rows: how often the clone was seen (once, few, many), or a class if it is expanded.

>TRBJ1-2|TRBV9|-|-
TGTGCCAGCAGCCCTGACACCTACTATGGCTACACCTTC
CASSPDTYYGYTF
>TRBJ2-3|TRBV6-7|-|few
TGTGCCAGCAGGAGCGCTTCCGAGCGGAGGTTCACAGATACGCAGTATTTT
CASRSASERRFTDTQYF
>TRBJ1-1|TRBV19|-|-
TGTGCCAGTAGTGCGACCAGGGGTGAAGCTTTCTTT
CASSATRGEAFF
>TRBJ2-1|TRBV5-1|TRBD2|-
TGCGCCAGCAGAGGGACTAGCGGGATTACCTACAATGAGCAGTTCTTC
CASRGTSGITYNEQFF
>TRBJ2-5|TRBV6-6|TRBD2|-
TGTGCCAGCAGTTTGACTAGCGGGGGGCTTAAAGAGACCCAGTACTTC
CASSLTSGGLKETQYF
>TRBJ2-2|TRBV27|TRBD1|-
TGTGCCAGCCTTATTAGACAGGGGGGCACCGGGGAGCTGTTTTTT
CASLIRQGGTGELFF
>TRBJ2-7|TRBV7-9|-|once
TGTGCCAGCAGCTTTAACAACGAGCAGTACTTC
CASSFNNEQYF
>TRBJ2-1|TRBV30|-|-
TGTGCCTGGAGTGTGGACTCATCCTCGGGTGAGCAGTTCTTC
CAWSVDSSSGEQFF
>TRBJ2-1|TRBV29-1|TRBD2|-
TGCAGCGTTGAGTCAGCGGGAGGGTCCGGGCCGTTCTTC
CSVESAGGSGPFF
>TRBJ2-2|TRBV5-4|TRBD1|-
TGTGCCAGCAGTTTCGACAGGGGAAGGACCGGGGAGCTGTTTTTT
CASSFDRGRTGELFF
>TRBJ1-4|TRBV11-2|TRBD1|-
TGTGCCAGCAGCTTCGGGACAGGGATTAATGAAAAACTGTTTTTT
CASSFGTGINEKLFF
>TRBJ2-7|TRBV28|TRBD1|few
TGTGCCAGCAGTGGGGCTAAAGGACAGGCCTACGAGCAGTACTTC
CASSGAKGQAYEQYF
>TRBJ2-7|TRBV7-2|TRBD1|-
TGTGCCAGCAGAGCGGCAGGGGGCAGCTACGAGCAGTACTTC
CASRAAGGSYEQYF
>TRBJ1-3|TRBV15|TRBD1|few
TGTGCCACCAGCAGTGAACCGGGACAGCCTATTAGCTCTGGAAACACCATATATTTT
CATSSEPGQPISSGNTIYF
>TRBJ2-1|TRBV11-3|-|once
TGTGCCAGCAGCTTATCAGAGGAGGTATGGAGTTCCTACAATGAGCAGTTCTTC
CASSLSEEVWSSYNEQFF
>TRBJ1-1|TRBV21-1|-|few
TGTGCCAGCAGCAACAGCGACAGGGGTGGCACTGAAGCTTTCTTT
CASSNSDRGGTEAFF
>TRBJ2-3|TRBV28|TRBD2|-
TGTGCCAGCAGTTCCTCATATTCAATTAGCGGGAGCACAGATACGCAGTATTTT
CASSSSYSISGSTDTQYF
>TRBJ1-4|TRBV10-3|-|-
TGTGCCATCAGTGAGTCGACGGGAAGGGCTAATGAAAAACTGTTTTTT
CAISESTGRANEKLFF
>TRBJ2-1|TRBV6-6|TRBD1|few
TGTGCCAGCAGTTACGGACAGGGGTGGGTCTACAATGAGCAGTTCTTC
CASSYGQGWVYNEQFF
>TRBJ2-1|TRBV19|TRBD1|once
TGTGCCAGTCAGGGACAGGGGGGTTTCAATGAGCAGTTCTTC
CASQGQGGFNEQFF
>TRBJ2-7|TRBV11-2|TRBD2|-
TGTGCCAGCAGCCTGGCTAGCGGGACCTACGAGCAGTACTTC
CASSLASGTYEQYF
>TRBJ2-7|TRBV13|TRBD1|-
TGTGCCAGCAGCCCGGACAGGGGCTACGAGCAGTACTTC
CASSPDRGYEQYF
>TRBJ2-7|TRBV28|TRBD2|once
TGTGCCAGCAGCCAGACGGGCTCTAGCGGGAGGGGCGAGCAGTACTTC
CASSQTGSSGRGEQYF
>TRBJ2-2|TRBV5-1|-|-
TGCGCCAGCAGCTTGGTGGTCGGACGGACAAACACCGGGGAGCTGTTTTTT
CASSLVVGRTNTGELFF
>TRBJ1-5|TRBV7-9|-|-
TGTGCCAGCAGTCCCCCGGGGGGTCAGCCCCAGCATTTT
CASSPPGGQPQHF
>TRBJ2-7|TRBV30|TRBD1|few
TGTGCCTGGAGTGTTCTGGGACAGGGTGCTTACGAGCAGTACTTC
CAWSVLGQGAYEQYF
>TRBJ2-1|TRBV6-1|-|-
TGTGCCAGCAGTGGGGTTTCCTACAATGAGCAGTTCTTC
CASSGVSYNEQFF
>TRBJ1-6|TRBV7-3|-|-
TGTGCCAGCAGCGCCCTTCTCCGAAATTCACCCCTCCACTTT
CASSALLRNSPLHF
>TRBJ2-7|TRBV6-6|-|-
TGTGCCAGCAGTTACGTATTAGCGATCCGCTCCTACGAGCAGTACTTC
CASSYVLAIRSYEQYF
>TRBJ1-3|TRBV28|-|-
TGTGCCACCTACGCCGGTTCGTCTGGAAACACCATATATTTT
CATYAGSSGNTIYF
>TRBJ2-2|TRBV6-5|-|-
TGTGCCAGCAGTATAGAAAGCACCGGGGAGCTGTTTTTT
CASSIESTGELFF
>TRBJ2-7|TRBV12-5|TRBD2|-
TGTGCTAGTGGTTTGTCCTGGACTAGCTACGAGCAGTACTTC
CASGLSWTSYEQYF
>TRBJ1-2|TRBV19|-|few
TGTGCCAGTTATCAGGACTATGGCTACACCTTC
CASYQDYGYTF
>TRBJ2-5|TRBV25-1|TRBD2|-
TGTGCCAGCAGTGAAGTGGGTAGCGGGAGGGGGGAGACCCAGTACTTC
CASSEVGSGRGETQYF
>TRBJ2-1|TRBV7-9|-|-
TGTGCCAGCAGTATAGCGCTTTTAGATGAGCAGTTCTTC
CASSIALLDEQFF
>TRBJ2-3|TRBV29-1|-|-
TGCAGCGTTGAACAACAGGGAAGCACAGATACGCAGTATTTT
CSVEQQGSTDTQYF
>TRBJ2-1|TRBV11-3|-|once
TGTGCCAGCAGCGGAGGCGCTGTCAATGAGCAGTTCTTC
CASSGGAVNEQFF
>TRBJ2-3|TRBV6-1|TRBD2|-
TGTGCCACAGCGGGGGGATATATGTCCACAGATACGCAGTATTTT
CATAGGYMSTDTQYF
>TRBJ1-1|TRBV6-1|TRBD1|-
TGTGCCAGCAGTGAAATACAGGGGGCGATTATGAACACTGAAGCTTTCTTT
CASSEIQGAIMNTEAFF
>TRBJ2-5|TRBV19|-|-
TGTGCCAGTAGTATTACAGGGTCTTTAGGAGCCCAGTACTTC
CASSITGSLGAQYF
>TRBJ1-5|TRBV28|TRBD1|-
TGTGCCAGCAGGTCACCGGGACAGGGGGCTTGGGGCAATCAGCCCCAGCATTTT
CASRSPGQGAWGNQPQHF
>TRBJ2-3|TRBV6-5|-|-
TGTGCCAGCAGACTTGATAGGGGAGATACGCAGTATTTT
CASRLDRGDTQYF
>TRBJ1-1|TRBV9|-|-
TGTGCCAGCAGCGTAGCCCCCCGTACTGAAGCTTTCTTT
CASSVAPRTEAFF
>TRBJ1-1|TRBV15|TRBD1|-
TGTGCCACCAGCAGAGATAAATCGGGGACAGATGAAGCTTTCTTT
CATSRDKSGTDEAFF
>TRBJ1-5|TRBV11-2|-|medium-sized
TGTGCCAGCAGCTTAGTGACAGGTGCCCGGGGTCAGCCCCAGCATTTT
CASSLVTGARGQPQHF
>TRBJ2-1|TRBV9|TRBD2|once
TGTGCCAGCAGCGTAGGAGCGGGAGGGCCGGTCGATGAGCAGTTCTTC
CASSVGAGGPVDEQFF
>TRBJ2-7|TRBV18|-|-
TGTGCCAGCTCACCGGGGGTCTACGAGCAGTACTTC
CASSPGVYEQYF
>TRBJ2-1|TRBV14|-|-
TGTGCCAGCAGCCAAGTCGCCAGCCCCCCCTACAATGAGCAGTTCTTC
CASSQVASPPYNEQFF
>TRBJ1-2|TRBV27|-|-
TGTGCCAGCAGTTTACGGGGGGCGCGGGGCTACACCTTC
CASSLRGARGYTF
>TRBJ2-7|TRBV10-3|TRBD1|few
TGTGCCATCAGTGACACAGGGGGCCACGAGCAGTACTTC
CAISDTGGHEQYF
>TRBJ1-2|TRBV7-9|-|medium-sized
TGTGCCAGCAGCTCCAGAAATGGCTACACCTTC
CASSSRNGYTF